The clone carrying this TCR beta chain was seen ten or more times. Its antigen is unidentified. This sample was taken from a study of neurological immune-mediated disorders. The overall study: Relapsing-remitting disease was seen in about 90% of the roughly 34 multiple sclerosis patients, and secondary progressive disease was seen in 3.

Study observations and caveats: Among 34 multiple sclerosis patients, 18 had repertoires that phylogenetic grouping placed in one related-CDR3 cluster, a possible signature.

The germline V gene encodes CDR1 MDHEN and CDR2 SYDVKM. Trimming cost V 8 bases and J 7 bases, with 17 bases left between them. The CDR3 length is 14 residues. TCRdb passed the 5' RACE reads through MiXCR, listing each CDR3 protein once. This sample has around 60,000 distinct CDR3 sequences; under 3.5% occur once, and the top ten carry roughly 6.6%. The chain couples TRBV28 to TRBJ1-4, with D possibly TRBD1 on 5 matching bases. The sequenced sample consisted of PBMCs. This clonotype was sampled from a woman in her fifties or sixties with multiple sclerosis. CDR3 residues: CASRSRGAAEKLFF. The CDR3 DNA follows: TGTGCCAGCCGAAGTAGGGGTGCCGCTGAAAAACTGTTTTTT.